This TCR beta chain came from a study of blood T cell repertoires in COVID-19. V lost 1 base, J lost 0 bases, and 6 bases lay in between. This CDR3 comprises 14 residues. In germline, CDR1 is MNHNS, CDR2 SASEGT. Data came from immunoSEQ multiplex PCR; TCRdb stores just in-frame clones and leaves some out. The table shows about 100,000 clones, with just over 85% occurring only once. The gene calls are TRBV6-1 and TRBJ1-2; a possible D gene is TRBD1 (5 bases). Sequencing was performed on PBMCs or T cells enriched from blood (not recorded which). The sequence was collected from a woman aged 45-60 years who had recovered from COVID-19. The CDR3 sequence is CASSEGTSNYGYTF. The CDR3 nucleotides read TGTGCCAGCAGTGAAGGGACATCTAACTATGGCTACACCTTC.